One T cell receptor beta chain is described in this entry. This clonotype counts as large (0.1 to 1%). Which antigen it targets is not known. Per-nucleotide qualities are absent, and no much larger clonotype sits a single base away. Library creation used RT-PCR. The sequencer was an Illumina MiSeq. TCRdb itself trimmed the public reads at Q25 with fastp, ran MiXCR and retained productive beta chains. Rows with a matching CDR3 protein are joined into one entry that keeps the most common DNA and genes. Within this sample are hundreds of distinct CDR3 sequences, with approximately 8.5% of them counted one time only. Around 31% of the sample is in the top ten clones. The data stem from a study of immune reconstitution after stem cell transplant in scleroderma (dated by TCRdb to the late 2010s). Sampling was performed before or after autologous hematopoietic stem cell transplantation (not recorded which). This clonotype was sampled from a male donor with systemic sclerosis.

The nucleotides are TGTGCCAGCAGCTCGAATTACAATGAGCAGTTCTTC. Translation gives CASSSNYNEQFF. This chain joins TRBV13 to TRBJ2-1; no D segment can be confidently identified. The V end loses 4 bases and the J end loses 4 bases, and a stretch of 5 bases separates them. From the cysteine up to the phenylalanine, the CDR3 has a length of 12 residues. Just CDR3 DNA is preserved here, 36 bases in frame from base 1. Via the germline V gene (reference sequence), CDR1 is PRHDT and CDR2 FYEKMQ.